A single sample gave rise to the 7 T cell receptor beta chains below, sequenced in a study of blood T cell repertoires in COVID-19. Generated by immunoSEQ multiplex PCR, the TCRdb table keeps only in-frame clones and is missing some. The repertoire holds 100,000 or so clones, with around 87% as singletons. Sample: peripheral blood. The receptors come from a woman in her twenties or thirties with acute or convalescent COVID-19.

V usage is TRBV2 and J usage is TRBJ1-1, with a possible D match to TRBD1 (6 bases). The CDR3 spans 16 residues. The V and J ends lost 5 bases and 5 bases respectively, with 21 bases between them. The germline gives CDR1 SNHLY, CDR2 FYNNEI. The CDR3 bases are TGTGCCAGCAGTCCTCCAGGGGTCCCCGGCGTGACTGAAGCTTTCTTT. This encodes CASSPPGVPGVTEAFF.

The J gene is TRBJ2-1, the V gene TRBV14; possibly TRBD1 for D (6 bases). CDR1 and CDR2 from the germline V gene are SGHDN and FVKESK. This CDR3 has 14 residues. V dropped 2 bases and J dropped 6 bases, with 11 bases sitting between them. The CDR3 loop reads CASSQNQGGNEQFF. For the CDR3, the DNA is TGTGCCAGCAGCCAAAATCAAGGGGGCAATGAGCAGTTCTTC.

This clone was detected only a few times. In nucleotides, the CDR3 is TGTGCCAGCAGTGACCCCACAGGTCCGTTGACCTACGAGCAGTACTTC. Its translation is CASSDPTGPLTYEQYF. This chain uses TRBV6-4 with TRBJ2-7; D might be TRBD1 (5 bases). The germline V and J ends were trimmed by 2 bases and 2 bases, with 16 bases remaining between them. CDR1 is MRHNA, CDR2 SNTAGT, per germline. The length of the CDR3 is 16 residues.

J is TRBJ2-7 and V is TRBV5-1, with a tentative D call TRBD1 (6 bases). This CDR3 comprises 14 residues. Per germline, CDR1 SGHRS and CDR2 YFSETQ. Trimming shortened V by 0 bases and J by 3 bases, and 10 bases separated the two germline ends. This CDR3 is CASSLDRVFYEQYF. CDR3 DNA sequence: TGCGCCAGCAGCTTGGACAGGGTGTTCTACGAGCAGTACTTC.

This clone was counted a few times. V gene TRBV7-9 combines with J gene TRBJ1-2, with a tentative D call TRBD1 (6 bases). Trimming took 1 base from V and 8 from J, leaving 14 bases between them. This CDR3 region has 14 residues. Germline-derived CDR1 and CDR2 are SEHNR and FQNEAQ (reference sequence). The CDR3 DNA sequence: TGTGCCAGCAGCTTAGATCGGACAGAAGGGGGCTACACCTTC. It codes for CASSLDRTEGGYTF.

The chain recombines TRBV5-1 with TRBJ1-6, with D perhaps matching TRBD1 (6 bases). Germline V lookup: CDR1 SGHRS, CDR2 YFSETQ. The CDR3 is 16 residues long. With 0 bases removed from V and 6 bases from J, the gap between germline ends came to 13 bases. CDR3 protein: CASSLGPGQTNSPLHF. The CDR3 bases are TGCGCCAGCAGCTTGGGCCCGGGACAAACTAATTCACCCCTCCACTTT.

This chain uses TRBV19 with TRBJ1-5; 7 positions agree with TRBD1. The CDR3 is 17 amino acids. Per the germline V gene, CDR1 is LNHDA and CDR2 is SQIVND (reference sequence). The ends lost 10 bases at V and 0 bases at J; junction bases unmatched: 15. The CDR3 region is CATNQKGTAYSNQPQHF. CDR3 nucleotide sequence: TGTGCCACTAATCAGAAGGGGACAGCGTATAGCAATCAGCCCCAGCATTTT.